This is a list of T cell receptor beta chains from one sample in a study of blood T cell repertoires in COVID-19. Using immunoSEQ multiplex PCR, the repertoire was profiled, and TCRdb retains in-frame clones only, with some absent. The data show more than 3,500 clones, approximately 89% seen once. Sequenced material: peripheral blood. The receptors come from a woman in her 70s with active COVID-19. The CDR3 runs from the conserved cysteine through the conserved F or W. The order of the fields is V gene, D gene, J gene, clone size, CDR3 DNA, CDR3 protein. D genes are given only for firm matches. Rows may omit the clone size; those that give it use once, few, many or a size class.

V: TRBV13; D: -; J: TRBJ2-4; size: -; DNA: TGTGCCAGCAGCCCTGTGACAGAAAAGGACATTCAGTACTTC; CDR3: CASSPVTEKDIQYF
V: TRBV27; D: -; J: TRBJ1-6; size: -; DNA: TGTGCCAGCGGGGCCGTCCCCCAAGAGGATTCACCCCTCCACTTT; CDR3: CASGAVPQEDSPLHF
V: TRBV3-1/TRBV3-2; D: -; J: TRBJ1-3; size: -; DNA: TGTGCCAGCAGCCAAGCTGTGAGTGGAAACACCATATATTTT; CDR3: CASSQAVSGNTIYF
V: TRBV30; D: -; J: TRBJ1-3; size: once; DNA: TGTGCCCGGAGGGGCATCTCTGGAAACACCATATATTTT; CDR3: CARRGISGNTIYF
V: TRBV6-6; D: -; J: TRBJ1-2; size: -; DNA: TGTGCCAGCAGTTACGGGGACAAGGCGGACGGCTACACCTTC; CDR3: CASSYGDKADGYTF
V: TRBV18; D: -; J: TRBJ2-7; size: -; DNA: TGTGCCAGCTCACCGGGCCCTCTCGAGCAGTACTTC; CDR3: CASSPGPLEQYF
V: TRBV7-2; D: TRBD2; J: TRBJ2-5; size: -; DNA: TGTGCCAGCAGCCAGCGGGGGGGAGAGACCCAGTACTTC; CDR3: CASSQRGGETQYF
V: TRBV3-1/TRBV3-2; D: TRBD2; J: TRBJ2-3; size: -; DNA: TGTGCCGGAGAATGGGGGGGACCGACCACAGATACGCAGTATTTT; CDR3: CAGEWGGPTTDTQYF
V: TRBV10-3; D: -; J: TRBJ2-3; size: -; DNA: TGTGCCATCAGTGAACAGGGTCAGGCGTACACAGATACGCAGTATTTT; CDR3: CAISEQGQAYTDTQYF
V: TRBV3-1/TRBV3-2; D: -; J: TRBJ2-7; size: -; DNA: TGTGCCAGCAGCGAAGTACCCTACAGCTCCTACGAGCAGTACTTC; CDR3: CASSEVPYSSYEQYF
V: TRBV11-3; D: -; J: TRBJ2-7; size: -; DNA: TGTGCCAGCAGCCCAGGGCAGGGGTTCCCCTACGAGCAGTACTTC; CDR3: CASSPGQGFPYEQYF
V: TRBV7-9; D: -; J: TRBJ2-7; size: -; DNA: TGTGCCAGCAGCTTAAGCGCCTCGACCTACGAGCAGTACTTC; CDR3: CASSLSASTYEQYF
V: TRBV6-5; D: TRBD2; J: TRBJ2-5; size: few; DNA: TGTGCCAGCAGTTACCTAGCGGGGGGGCCAGGAGAGACCCAGTACTTC; CDR3: CASSYLAGGPGETQYF
V: TRBV9; D: -; J: TRBJ2-3; size: -; DNA: TGTGCCAGCAGCGGACAACCGGGAAATACGCAGTATTTT; CDR3: CASSGQPGNTQYF